The present TCR beta chain was sequenced within a study of blood T cell repertoires in COVID-19. The overall study: Some COVID-19 samples were acute and others convalescent; all came from the United States, Italy and Spain. In each case, the material was cDNA or gDNA derived from T cells, B-cell-depleted T cells, or PBMCs.

As handled by the study authors: Quantification of nucleated cells was approximated via reference gene primer amplification. Measured with immunoSEQ multiplex PCR; TCRdb has only the in-frame clones, and not every one. The V and J calls and clone size are taken from that table; D and trimming were inferred from the DNA. The sample comprises over 200,000 clones, approximately 86% of which are singletons, and over 7.5% rests with the top ten. This clonotype was obtained from a man between 40 and 49 years old who had recovered from COVID-19. Sequenced material: peripheral blood.

The DNA of the CDR3 is TGTGCCAGCAGCGGTTACAGGGATCCAGAAGCTTTCTTT. It yields the protein CASSGYRDPEAFF. The J gene is TRBJ1-1, the V gene TRBV7-6, with D possibly TRBD1 on 6 matching bases. Germline CDR1 reads SGHVS; CDR2 reads FNYEAQ. The CDR3 contains 13 residues. Trimming pared 5 bases from V and 8 bases from J, leaving 15 bases between. Using reference TRBV7-6 and TRBJ1-1 for the parts outside the CDR3, the full variable domain is GAGVSQSPRYKVTKRGQDVALRCDPISGHVSLYWYRQALGQGPEFLTYFNYEAQQDKSGLPNDRFSAERPEGSISTLTIQRTEQRDSAMYRCASSGYRDPEAFFGQGTRLTVV.